This T cell receptor (beta chain) was identified in a study of blood T cell repertoires in COVID-19. Background on the study: The United States, Italy and Spain were the sources of the acute and convalescent COVID-19 samples. Sample material is recorded as cDNA or gDNA derived from T cells, B-cell-depleted T cells, or PBMCs.

Authors' methods: Amplification from reference gene primers served as the basis for estimated nucleated cell counts. Profiling relied on immunoSEQ multiplex PCR, and the TCRdb table lists in-frame clones only, not all of them. V and J calls plus clone size are reproduced from that table; the DNA served to infer D and trimming. The table shows about 68,000 clones, with around 91% occurring only once. The germline V gene encodes CDR1 SGHTA and CDR2 FQGNSA. V lost 5 bases and J 9 bases, leaving 14 bases between the germline ends. CDR3 length: 14 amino acids. This chain links TRBV7-2 with TRBJ1-6; D is possibly TRBD1 (5 bases). The sample was peripheral blood. This TCR derives from a man aged 50-59 years with acute or convalescent COVID-19. The CDR3 DNA sequence: TGTGCCAGCAGCAGAAACGGGGGGACTTCACCCCTCCACTTT. Amino acid sequence: CASSRNGGTSPLHF.